The 32 T cell receptor beta chains below all came from one sample that was sequenced in a study of blood T cell repertoires in COVID-19. The data were produced by immunoSEQ multiplex PCR, yet TCRdb's version contains in-frame clones alone and is incomplete. The sample consists of about 140,000 clones, around 81% of them appearing once. Sequenced material: peripheral blood. These receptors were taken from a woman aged 55 to 70 with active or convalescent COVID-19.

The chain has TRBV5-6 and TRBJ1-5, with 8 bases matching TRBD1. After removal of 4 bases from V and 2 bases from J, the junction contained 5 bases not matched to a gene. CDR1 is SGHDT and CDR2 is YYEEEE in the germline V gene. The CDR3 is made up of 15 amino acids. The CDR3 DNA reads TGTGCCAGCAGCCCACAGGGGGGGCGCAATCAGCCCCAGCATTTT. This encodes CASSPQGGRNQPQHF.

This chain connects TRBV28 to TRBJ1-2; the match to TRBD1 covers 10 bases. Germline lookup yields CDR1 MDHEN and CDR2 SYDVKM. The CDR3 totals 13 residues. V trimming: 7 bases; J trimming: 8 bases; junction bases outside the gene matches: 7. CDR3 sequence reads: CASILTGGKGYTF. CDR3 DNA: TGTGCCAGCATACTGACAGGGGGCAAGGGCTACACCTTC.

The rearrangement uses TRBV29-1 and TRBJ2-2; tentatively, D is TRBD2 (6 bases). The CDR3 totals 14 residues. Germline-derived CDR1 and CDR2 are SQVTM and ANQGSEA. V was cut by 5 bases and J by 4 bases, with 14 bases left in between. The CDR3 is CSVSVLGGTGELFF. The CDR3 coding sequence is TGCAGCGTTTCAGTACTGGGGGGCACCGGGGAGCTGTTTTTT.

V gene TRBV5-1 combines with J gene TRBJ2-1; 10 nucleotides line up with TRBD2. The CDR3 is 15 residues long. The germline gives CDR1 SGHRS, CDR2 YFSETQ. Trimming took 2 bases from V and 4 from J; bases not matched to a gene: 3. The CDR3 nucleotides read TGCGCCAGCAGCTTTTTGACTAGCGGGTACAATGAGCAGTTCTTC. It translates to CASSFLTSGYNEQFF.

The rearrangement links TRBV18 to TRBJ2-7, with 7 bases fitting TRBD1. Germline CDR1 is KGHSH and CDR2 is LQKENI. The CDR3 extends over 15 amino acids. Trimming at V came to 0 bases and at J to 4 bases, leaving 6 bases not matched to a gene. The CDR3, as DNA: TGTGCCAGCTCACCACCGGGACAGAGGTTTTACGAGCAGTACTTC. This translates into CASSPPGQRFYEQYF. The full variable domain, with the rest looked up from reference TRBV18 and TRBJ2-7, is NAGVMQNPRHLVRRRGQEARLRCSPMKGHSHVYWYRQLPEEGLKFMVYLQKENIIDESGMPKERFSAEFPKEGPSILRIQQVVRGDSAAYFCASSPPGQRFYEQYFGPGTRLTVT.

The rearrangement links TRBV2 to TRBJ1-1; TRBD1 matches 7 bases. Germline V gene sequence: CDR1 SNHLY, CDR2 FYNNEI. V lost 4 bases to trimming and J lost 5 bases; unmatched junction nucleotides: 10. The CDR3 spans 15 residues. The CDR3 protein is CASSGFGNRGTEAFF. CDR3 sequence (DNA): TGTGCCAGCAGTGGGTTCGGTAACAGGGGTACTGAAGCTTTCTTT.

The chain couples TRBV25-1 to TRBJ1-4; 7 bases map to TRBD1. This CDR3 has 15 amino acids. The germline V gene encodes CDR1 MGHDK and CDR2 SYGVNS. Germline trimming cut 2 bases from V and 2 bases from J; bases unmatched to any gene: 2. CDR3 DNA sequence: TGTGCCAGCAGTGAAGCGGGACAGACTAATGAAAAACTGTTTTTT. It specifies CASSEAGQTNEKLFF. The full variable domain, rest sourced from reference TRBV25-1 and TRBJ1-4, is EADIYQTPRYLVIGTGKKITLECSQTMGHDKMYWYQQDPGMELHLIHYSYGVNSTEKGDLSSESTVSRIRTEHFPLTLESARPSHTSQYLCASSEAGQTNEKLFFGSGTQLSVL.

The chain is built from TRBV10-3 and TRBJ1-5; no definite D call. The CDR3 consists of 14 residues. Between the trimmed V and J ends, which lost 1 base and 1 base, there was a span of 5 bases. Per the germline V gene, CDR1 is ENHRY and CDR2 is SYGVKD. The CDR3 region has the DNA TGTGCCATCAGTGAGTACGGGAGCAATCAGCCCCAGCATTTT. Protein product: CAISEYGSNQPQHF.

The rearrangement uses TRBV21-1 and TRBJ2-3; the table's D call, TRBD2, has no DNA check behind it. TRBV21-1 is noted as a pseudogene. CDR3 length: 15 residues. The CDR3 sequence: CASSKDEGASDTQYF. DNA for the CDR3: TGTGCCAGCAGCAAAGATGAGGGCGCCTCAGATACGCAGTATTTT.

The gene calls are TRBV11-2 and TRBJ2-7; 8 bases fit TRBD2. The CDR3 length is 15 residues. Germline lookup yields CDR1 SGHAT and CDR2 FQNNGV. With V trimmed by 2 bases and J by 6 bases, 9 bases remained unmatched. The CDR3 nucleotides read TGTGCCAGCAGCTTACTAACGGGACTAGTATCCGAGCAGTACTTC. Translation gives CASSLLTGLVSEQYF. Complete variable domain (other parts from reference TRBV11-2 and TRBJ2-7): EAGVAQSPRYKIIEKRQSVAFWCNPISGHATLYWYQQILGQGPKLLIQFQNNGVVDDSQLPKDRFSAERLKGVDSTLKIQPAKLEDSAVYLCASSLLTGLVSEQYFGPGTRLTVT.

The rearrangement uses TRBV28 and TRBJ1-2; no clear D gene. Trimming removed 7 bases from V and 0 bases from J, with 21 bases in between. CDR3 size: 17 residues. Germline assignment: CDR1 MDHEN and CDR2 SYDVKM. The CDR3 nucleotides read TGTGCCAGCAAACGTATCTTCTCGAACGGAGCTAACTATGGCTACACCTTC. This translates into CASKRIFSNGANYGYTF.

The rearrangement links TRBV19 to TRBJ2-3, with D perhaps matching TRBD2 (5 bases). Trimming pared 5 bases from V and 1 base from J, leaving 13 bases between. The CDR3 has 15 residues. Germline CDR1 LNHDA, CDR2 SQIVND (reference sequence). The CDR3 DNA reads as TGTGCCAGTAGTGAAACGAGCGGCGGCACAGATACGCAGTATTTT. This gives the protein CASSETSGGTDTQYF.

This chain's CDR3 is CASSLERLRGGELFF. Here the CDR3 DNA reads TGTGCCAGCAGCTTAGAGAGACTGCGGGGCGGGGAGCTGTTTTTT. The V and J genes are TRBV11-2 and TRBJ2-2; D might be TRBD2 (6 bases). The germline V gene encodes CDR1 SGHAT and CDR2 FQNNGV. Trimming left V 0 bases short and J 7 bases short, with 12 bases between. This CDR3 contains 15 residues.

The chain combines TRBV5-1 with TRBJ2-2; D remains ambiguous. The CDR3 is made up of 14 amino acids. With 2 bases removed from V and 1 base from J, the gap between germline ends came to 6 bases. Germline CDR1 is SGHRS and CDR2 is YFSETQ. The CDR3 loop reads CASSLPGNTGELFF. CDR3 nucleotide sequence: TGCGCCAGCAGCTTACCCGGGAACACCGGGGAGCTGTTTTTT.

CDR3: CASSNLAGEYNEQFF. The CDR3 DNA reads as TGTGCCAGCAGCAACCTAGCGGGGGAATACAATGAGCAGTTCTTC. The chain employs TRBV7-8 and TRBJ2-1, with 10 bases aligning to TRBD2. V lost 5 bases to trimming and J lost 4 bases; unmatched junction nucleotides: 5. Germline loops: CDR1 SGHVS, CDR2 FQNEAQ. This CDR3 region has 15 residues.

The chain is built from TRBV30 and TRBJ1-5; D uncertain. From germline, CDR1 is GTSNPN and CDR2 SVGIG (reference sequence). The CDR3 runs to 17 residues. V lost 0 bases and J lost 0, with 15 bases in between. The CDR3 reads CAWSVALTQVSNQPQHF. CDR3 DNA sequence: TGTGCCTGGAGTGTGGCTCTGACCCAGGTTAGCAATCAGCCCCAGCATTTT.

The chain links TRBV20-1 to TRBJ2-7, with 7 bases aligning to TRBD2. CDR1 is DFQATT, CDR2 SNEGSKA, per germline (reference sequence). The V and J ends lost 6 bases and 0 bases, in that order; junction bases with no gene match: 14. The CDR3 has 16 amino acids. In DNA, the CDR3 is TGCAGTGCGAGTGATTCGGGACTACCTACCTCCTACGAGCAGTACTTC. It encodes CSASDSGLPTSYEQYF.

The chain combines TRBV10-3 with TRBJ1-2; tentatively, D is TRBD1 (6 bases). V gave up 7 bases and J gave up 6 bases, with 15 bases separating them. The germline gives CDR1 ENHRY, CDR2 SYGVKD. The CDR3 contains 13 residues. CDR3 in amino acids: CAITQGSGNGYTF. In DNA, the CDR3 is TGTGCCATCACACAGGGCTCCGGGAATGGCTACACCTTC.

The chain's CDR3 is CASSQDRTIAQAYEQYF. The CDR3 nucleotides are TGTGCCAGCAGCCAAGATCGTACGATAGCGCAGGCCTACGAGCAGTACTTC. The chain recombines TRBV3-1 (or the pseudogene TRBV3-2) with TRBJ2-7; tentatively, D is TRBD2 (5 bases). This CDR3 is 17 amino acids long. Deletions cut 0 bases from V and 2 bases from J, with 17 bases between. CDR1 is LGHDT, CDR2 YNNKEL, per germline (reference sequence).

This clone was recorded a few times. CDR3 in amino acids: CAWSTGTGSDGYTF. CDR3 DNA sequence: TGTGCCTGGAGTACCGGGACAGGGAGCGATGGCTACACCTTC. This chain uses TRBV30 with TRBJ1-2; TRBD1 matches 9 bases. This CDR3 comprises 14 residues. CDR1 and CDR2 (germline): GTSNPN, SVGIG (reference sequence). The junction had 7 bases not matched to a gene; V was cut back by 2 bases and J by 6 bases.

The genes are TRBV11-2 and TRBJ2-5; D is ambiguous. Between the trimmed V and J ends, which lost 5 bases and 5 bases, there was a span of 18 bases. Germline V gives CDR1 SGHAT, CDR2 FQNNGV. The CDR3 runs to 15 residues. The DNA for the CDR3 is TGTGCCAGCAGCGCCCGTTGGAGTGATTGGGAGACCCAGTACTTC. It specifies CASSARWSDWETQYF.

The V and J genes are TRBV30 and TRBJ2-2; no reliable D call. Germline lookup yields CDR1 GTSNPN and CDR2 SVGIG (reference sequence). The V end lost 0 bases, the J end lost 4 bases, and 12 bases lay between the germline ends. The CDR3 totals 15 residues. The DNA for the CDR3 is TGTGCCTGGAGTGTACGTATCAGTCCCACCGGGGAGCTGTTTTTT. It specifies CAWSVRISPTGELFF.

V usage is TRBV20-1 and J usage is TRBJ1-1, with D possibly being TRBD1 (5 bases). This CDR3 has 11 residues. CDR1 and CDR2 from the germline V gene are DFQATT and SNEGSKA (reference sequence). CDR3 region: CFGQGGSEAFF. CDR3 in DNA: TGCTTCGGGCAGGGAGGGTCTGAAGCTTTCTTT.

This rearrangement joins TRBV24-1 to TRBJ1-2; D gene ambiguous. Germline V CDR1 and CDR2: KGHDR, SFDVKD. The CDR3 consists of 13 residues. The V end lost 3 bases, the J end lost 0 bases, and 4 bases lay between the germline ends. CDR3 amino acids: CATSDPANYGYTF. The DNA of the CDR3 is TGTGCCACCAGTGATCCCGCTAACTATGGCTACACCTTC.

The CDR3 is CASSSGSGREDEQYF. The CDR3 bases are TGTGCCAGTAGTTCTGGGTCGGGCAGGGAAGACGAGCAGTACTTC. The J gene is TRBJ2-7, the V gene TRBV19, with D possibly matching TRBD1 (5 bases). CDR3 length: 15 amino acids. Germline V gene sequence: CDR1 LNHDA, CDR2 SQIVND (reference sequence). V was cut by 5 bases and J by 5 bases, with 19 bases left in between.

The V gene is TRBV11-2, the J gene TRBJ2-6, with a possible D match to TRBD1 (6 bases). V lost 5 bases and J 0 bases, leaving 8 bases between the germline ends. Germline lookup yields CDR1 SGHAT and CDR2 FQNNGV. The CDR3 totals 15 residues. CDR3 residues: CASSRQVSGANVLTF. The CDR3 DNA follows: TGTGCCAGCAGCCGACAGGTCTCTGGGGCCAACGTCCTGACTTTC.

The DNA of the CDR3 is TGTGCCAGCAGTGGACAGCCGTTCTTAGATACGCAGTATTTT. Amino acids: CASSGQPFLDTQYF. The chain carries TRBV6-4 and TRBJ2-3, with D possibly matching TRBD1 (5 bases). The CDR3 runs to 14 residues. With 4 bases removed from V and 5 bases from J, the gap between germline ends came to 13 bases. Per germline, CDR1 MRHNA and CDR2 SNTAGT.

This clone was counted a single time. This chain joins TRBV9 and TRBJ2-3; 10 positions match TRBD2. The CDR3 runs to 16 residues. CDR1 and CDR2 from the germline V gene are SGDLS and YYNGEE. V gave up 0 bases and J gave up 4 bases; unmatched junction bases: 5. The CDR3: CASSVEPSGSSDTQYF. The CDR3 DNA reads as TGTGCCAGCAGCGTAGAGCCTAGCGGGAGCTCAGATACGCAGTATTTT.

This chain joins TRBV5-8 and TRBJ1-1; D is unresolved. This CDR3 is built from 18 residues. CDR1 is SGHTS and CDR2 is YDEGEE in the germline V gene. The V end lost 3 bases, the J end lost 3 bases, and 24 bases lay between the germline ends. The CDR3, as DNA: TGTGCCAGCAGCTCCGGGAGGTTGGGGAGCTCGGGCTACACTGAAGCTTTCTTT. This sequence encodes CASSSGRLGSSGYTEAFF.

The V gene is TRBV2, the J gene TRBJ1-5; perhaps TRBD1 as D (5 bases). V was pared by 6 bases and J by 0 bases, with 12 bases between. The CDR3 has 15 amino acids. Germline-derived CDR1 and CDR2 are SNHLY and FYNNEI. The CDR3 sequence: CASSFGHISNQPQHF. As DNA, the CDR3 is TGTGCCAGCAGCTTCGGACATATTAGCAATCAGCCCCAGCATTTT.

The V gene is TRBV7-8, the J gene TRBJ2-4; D may be TRBD1 (5 bases). This CDR3 has 14 residues. Germline values: CDR1 SGHVS, CDR2 FQNEAQ. The ends were cut back, 1 base at V and 4 bases at J, with 8 bases in the middle. The CDR3 spells CASSLGGGKNIQYF. For the CDR3, the DNA is TGTGCCAGCAGCTTAGGGGGCGGAAAAAACATTCAGTACTTC.

This clone has a handful of counts. The J gene is TRBJ2-3, the V gene TRBV7-6; TRBD2 is a possible D gene (6 bases). Germline values: CDR1 SGHVS, CDR2 FNYEAQ. This CDR3 contains 18 residues. Trimming stripped 1 base from V and 7 bases from J, with 24 bases between. The CDR3 DNA reads TGTGCCAGCAGCTTAGGAGCCTTTAGCGGAACCTGGGGGAATACGCAGTATTTT. It codes for CASSLGAFSGTWGNTQYF.